The sequence of this TCR beta chain was determined in a study of CD8 T cells in Susac syndrome. As concerns this clonotype: Its antigen is still unknown.

Sequencing of TCR beta was carried out in blood CD8+ and CD4+ T cells. The multiple sclerosis controls, all treatment-naive patients, had relapsing-remitting disease that was stable or active. An input of roughly 0.45 to 1 ug of RNA was subjected to reverse transcription using random hexamers. immunoSEQ multiplex PCR amplified TCR beta CDR3 across 54 Vbeta, 13 Jbeta. TCRdb passed the immunoSEQ multiplex PCR reads through MiXCR, listing each CDR3 protein once. The sample records about 140,000 distinct CDR3 sequences, roughly 95% being singletons. After removal of 0 bases from V and 2 bases from J, the junction contained 6 bases not matched to a gene. CDR1 is SGDLS, CDR2 YYNGEE, per germline. The CDR3 is 16 residues long. Study-level results: By the study's own acknowledgment, its TCR sequencing and HLA analysis included relatively few individuals.

This TCR came from a human donor with multiple sclerosis. Specimen: CD4+ T cells from PBMCs. The chain joins TRBV9 to TRBJ2-3; 7 nucleotides align to TRBD2. The CDR3 nucleotides are TGTGCCAGCAGCGTAGGTGTGGGACTACCCACAGATACGCAGTATTTT. Protein product: CASSVGVGLPTDTQYF.